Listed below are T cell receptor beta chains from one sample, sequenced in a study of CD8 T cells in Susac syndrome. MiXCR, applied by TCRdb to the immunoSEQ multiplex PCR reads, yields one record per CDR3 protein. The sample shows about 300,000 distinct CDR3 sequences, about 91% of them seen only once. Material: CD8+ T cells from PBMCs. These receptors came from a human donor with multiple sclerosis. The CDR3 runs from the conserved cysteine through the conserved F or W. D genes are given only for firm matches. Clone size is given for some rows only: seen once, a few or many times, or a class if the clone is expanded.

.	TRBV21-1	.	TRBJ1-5	CASSKAQPQHF	TGTGCCAGCAGCAAAGCTCAGCCCCAGCATTTT
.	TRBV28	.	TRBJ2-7	CASRSDSPPEQYF	TGTGCCAGCAGGTCGGACTCTCCCCCCGAGCAGTACTTC
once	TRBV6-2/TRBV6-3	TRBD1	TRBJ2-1	CAGKTGDPQQFF	TGTGCCGGTAAAACAGGGGATCCGCAGCAGTTCTTC
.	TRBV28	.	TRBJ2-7	CASTPWGQSYEQYF	TGTGCCAGCACCCCTTGGGGGCAGTCCTACGAGCAGTACTTC
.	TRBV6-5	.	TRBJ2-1	CASSYQMTGRNEQFF	TGTGCCAGCAGTTACCAAATGACAGGACGAAATGAGCAGTTCTTC
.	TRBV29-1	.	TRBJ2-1	CSVEEHYNEQFF	TGCAGCGTTGAAGAGCATTACAATGAGCAGTTCTTC
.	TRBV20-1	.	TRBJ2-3	CSANIDWGDTQYF	TGCAGTGCTAATATCGACTGGGGAGATACGCAGTATTTT
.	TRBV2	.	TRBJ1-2	CASSEASGPNYGYTF	TGTGCCAGCAGTGAAGCATCGGGTCCTAACTATGGCTACACCTTC
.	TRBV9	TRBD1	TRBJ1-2	CASSDGTASYGYTF	TGTGCCAGCAGCGACGGGACAGCTAGCTATGGCTACACCTTC
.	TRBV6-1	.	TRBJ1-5	CASSLDGYQPQHF	TGTGCCAGCAGTCTGGACGGATATCAGCCCCAGCATTTT
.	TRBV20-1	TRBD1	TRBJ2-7	CSASPETGTGSYEQYF	TGCAGTGCTAGTCCCGAAACCGGGACAGGATCCTACGAGCAGTACTTC
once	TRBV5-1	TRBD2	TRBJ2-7	CASSFSGGSEQYF	TGCGCCAGCAGCTTTTCCGGCGGGAGCGAGCAGTACTTC
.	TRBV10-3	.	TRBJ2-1	CAISESFTQNYNEQFF	TGTGCCATCAGTGAGTCCTTCACACAAAACTACAATGAGCAGTTCTTC
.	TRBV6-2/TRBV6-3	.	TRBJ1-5	CASSYRTFGQSNQPQHF	TGTGCCAGCAGTTACCGGACTTTTGGGCAGAGCAATCAGCCCCAGCATTTT
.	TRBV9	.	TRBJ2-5	CASSVMSGETQYF	TGTGCCAGCAGCGTTATGTCGGGAGAGACCCAGTACTTC
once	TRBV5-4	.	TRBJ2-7	CASSLEAGADEQYF	TGTGCCAGCAGCTTGGAGGCCGGGGCAGACGAGCAGTACTTC
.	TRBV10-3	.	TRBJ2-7	CAITPTQAGKVHEQYF	TGTGCCATCACCCCAACTCAGGCGGGAAAGGTCCACGAGCAGTACTTC
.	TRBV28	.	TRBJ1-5	CASWGVGDNQPQHF	TGTGCCAGCTGGGGCGTCGGAGACAATCAGCCCCAGCATTTT
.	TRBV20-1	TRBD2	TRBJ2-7	CSAQEGGRRISEQYF	TGCAGTGCTCAGGAGGGCGGGAGAAGGATTAGCGAGCAGTACTTC
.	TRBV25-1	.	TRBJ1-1	CASSELGVTSAEAFF	TGTGCCAGCAGTGAATTGGGAGTTACCTCAGCTGAAGCTTTCTTT
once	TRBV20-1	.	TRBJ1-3	CSATTLSTGGNTIYF	TGCAGTGCTACAACGCTATCGACGGGTGGAAACACCATATATTTT
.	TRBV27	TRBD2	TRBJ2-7	CASSSGLAGGRWINSYEQYF	TGTGCCAGCAGTTCGGGACTAGCGGGAGGGCGGTGGATCAATTCCTACGAGCAGTACTTC
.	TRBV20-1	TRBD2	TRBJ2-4	CSARALAGEGNIQYF	TGCAGTGCTAGAGCGCTAGCGGGAGAGGGAAACATTCAGTACTTC
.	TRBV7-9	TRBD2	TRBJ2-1	CASSPGTSGFYNEQFF	TGTGCCAGCAGCCCTGGGACTAGCGGCTTCTACAATGAGCAGTTCTTC
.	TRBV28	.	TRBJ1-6	CASSLFGLGGALHF	TGTGCCAGCAGTTTATTCGGGCTGGGTGGAGCCCTCCACTTT
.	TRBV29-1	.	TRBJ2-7	CSVEDRGMNSYEQYF	TGCAGCGTTGAAGACAGGGGCATGAACTCCTACGAGCAGTACTTC
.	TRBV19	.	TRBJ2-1	CARPWREPGAHEQFF	TGTGCCAGACCCTGGAGGGAGCCCGGGGCCCATGAGCAGTTCTTC
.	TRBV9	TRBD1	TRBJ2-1	CASSGSFRDRFYNEQFF	TGTGCCAGCAGCGGCTCATTCCGGGACAGGTTTTACAATGAGCAGTTCTTC
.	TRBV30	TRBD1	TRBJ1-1	CAWETGMNTEAFF	TGTGCCTGGGAGACAGGGATGAACACTGAAGCTTTCTTT
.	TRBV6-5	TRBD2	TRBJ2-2	CATEAGLAGTGELFF	TGTGCGACCGAAGCTGGACTAGCGGGCACCGGGGAGCTGTTTTTT
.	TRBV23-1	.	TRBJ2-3	CASSPWGKLSTDTQYF	TGCGCCAGCAGCCCATGGGGGAAGCTTAGCACAGATACGCAGTATTTT
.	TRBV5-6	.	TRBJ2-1	CASSWATGGMYNEQFF	TGTGCCAGCAGCTGGGCTACCGGCGGGATGTACAATGAGCAGTTCTTC
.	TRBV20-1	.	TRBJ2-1	CSVKPGLNLYNEQFF	TGCAGTGTTAAGCCGGGACTCAACTTATACAATGAGCAGTTCTTC
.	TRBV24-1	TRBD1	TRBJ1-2	CATSDVGTGGLYGYTF	TGTGCCACCAGTGATGTCGGGACAGGGGGCCTCTATGGCTACACCTTC
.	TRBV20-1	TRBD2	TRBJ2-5	CSARGGGGLGETQYF	TGCAGTGCTAGGGGCGGCGGGGGATTGGGAGAGACCCAGTACTTC
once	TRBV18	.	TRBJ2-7	CASSVGWGTYEQYF	TGTGCCAGCTCCGTGGGATGGGGCACCTACGAGCAGTACTTC
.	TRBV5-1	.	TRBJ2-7	CASSLESSAYYEQYF	TGCGCCAGCAGCTTAGAGTCTAGCGCCTACTACGAGCAGTACTTC
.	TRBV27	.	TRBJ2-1	CASSLVHGNEQFF	TGTGCCAGCAGTTTAGTTCACGGCAATGAGCAGTTCTTC
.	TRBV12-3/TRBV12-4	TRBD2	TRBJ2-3	CASRTGLAGIRLDTQYF	TGTGCCAGCAGGACGGGACTAGCGGGAATTCGGTTAGATACGCAGTATTTT
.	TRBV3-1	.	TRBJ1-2	CASSQGQAHYGYTF	TGTGCCAGCAGCCAAGGGCAGGCTCACTATGGCTACACCTTC
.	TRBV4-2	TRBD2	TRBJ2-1	CASRSELLAGPYNEQFF	TGTGCCAGCAGGTCGGAGCTCCTAGCGGGACCCTACAATGAGCAGTTCTTC
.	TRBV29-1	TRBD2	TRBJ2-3	CSVSGTSVPFTDTQYF	TGCAGCGTGTCCGGGACTAGCGTTCCATTCACAGATACGCAGTATTTT
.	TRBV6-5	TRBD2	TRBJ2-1	CASSTSGGDNEQFF	TGTGCCAGCAGCACTAGCGGGGGGGACAATGAGCAGTTCTTC
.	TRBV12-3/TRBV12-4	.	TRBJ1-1	CASSEGVPRTEAFF	TGTGCCAGCAGTGAGGGGGTGCCGCGTACTGAAGCTTTCTTT
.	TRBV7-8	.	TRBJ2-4	CASSASLGASKNIQYF	TGTGCCAGCAGCGCTTCGTTGGGGGCGTCCAAAAACATTCAGTACTTC